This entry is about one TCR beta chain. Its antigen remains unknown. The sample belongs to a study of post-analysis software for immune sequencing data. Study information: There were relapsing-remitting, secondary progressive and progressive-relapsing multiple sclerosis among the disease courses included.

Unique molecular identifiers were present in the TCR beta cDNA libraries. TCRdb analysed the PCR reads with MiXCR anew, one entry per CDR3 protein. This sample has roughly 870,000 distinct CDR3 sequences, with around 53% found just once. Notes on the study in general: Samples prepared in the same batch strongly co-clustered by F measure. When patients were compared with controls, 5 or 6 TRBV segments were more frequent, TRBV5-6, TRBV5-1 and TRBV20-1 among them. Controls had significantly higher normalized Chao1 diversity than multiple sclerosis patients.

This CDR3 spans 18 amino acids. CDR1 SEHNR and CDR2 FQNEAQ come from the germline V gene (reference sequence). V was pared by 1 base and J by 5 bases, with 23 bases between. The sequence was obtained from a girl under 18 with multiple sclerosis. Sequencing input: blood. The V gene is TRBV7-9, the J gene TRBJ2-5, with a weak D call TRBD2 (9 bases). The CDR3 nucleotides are TGTGCCAGCAGCTTAGAAGCGGGAGGACAGGGAACGGGCGAGACCCAGTACTTC. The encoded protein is CASSLEAGGQGTGETQYF.